This T cell receptor (beta chain) was sequenced for a study of sequential checkpoint blockade in melanoma (dated by TCRdb to 2018 to 2020). At the level of the whole study: Patients were assigned by 1:1 randomization to either first-line nivolumab followed by ipilimumab (arm A) or ipilimumab followed by nivolumab (arm B). Maintenance nivolumab was given following each of the two trial sequences.

In the paper's terms, the treatment or condition label means: randomized to nivolumab then ipilimumab (arm A) or the reverse (arm B). Prior DNA-damaging chemotherapy had not been received by any trial patient. A FACS Aria II flow cytometer was used to sort live CD3+CD8+ cells that were negative for CD19 and CD56 from thawed PBMCs. Samples were obtained from patients with melanoma enrolled in CheckMate 064, a randomized, open-label phase II trial of sequential checkpoint blockade. Peripheral blood mononuclear cells were collected by leukapheresis, purified using Ficoll-Paque, and frozen in human serum containing about 11% DMSO. Immediately after sorting, the purity of the sorted blood CD3+CD8+ cells was confirmed to be >95%, and DNA was then extracted. General study outcomes and caveats: Larger, independent patient cohorts are needed to validate the response-prediction model that combines TCR metrics and mutation burden.

The immunoSEQ Assay was used to immunosequence TCRbeta CDR3 regions from genomic DNA. Before high-throughput sequencing, genomic DNA was amplified using bias-controlled multiplex PCR. Per the original workflow: To quantify the absolute abundance of each unique TCRbeta CDR3 region, the sequences were collapsed and filtered. Clonality, defined as 1 minus Pielou's evenness, was calculated using only productive rearrangements. A previously published method was used to identify clones with significantly greater frequencies in on-treatment samples than in baseline samples. Not all clones reach the TCRdb copy of this immuneACCESS table, which keeps in-frame sequences only. Checked studies attribute under half of the gap to unresolved V genes and leave the rest unexplained. The DNA was the basis for D and trimming; V, J and clone size are from that table. For this sample there are fewer than 50,000 clones; approximately 90% appear just once. The ten top clones hold roughly 12% of the sample.

In the case of this clone: Its specific antigen is unknown. No quality values exist for individual bases; no much larger clone is one base distant.

The sample here was CD8+ T cells sorted from blood (inferred from file names), taken from a patient given nivolumab and ipilimumab in sequence. This TCR was recovered from a human donor with melanoma.

In nucleotides, the sequence is TGTGCCAGCAGTGAAGCGCCTGGCCAGGGGATTGGGGAGCAGTACGTC. Protein translation: CASSEAPGQGIGEQYV. This receptor chain uses TRBV2 and TRBJ2-7; a tentative D call is TRBD1 (6 bases match). A distance of 19 bases separates the germline ends of V and J, which lose 0 bases and 7 bases respectively. Spanning cysteine to valine, the CDR3 consists of 16 amino acids. Only CDR3 DNA is held: 48 bases, read in frame from base 1. Reading the germline V gene gives CDR1 SNHLY and CDR2 FYNNEI.